This TCR beta chain derives from a study of OX40 agonist ivuxolimab in advanced cancers. This CDR3 has 18 residues. Germline-derived CDR1 and CDR2 are SGHKS and YYEKEE (reference sequence). V was clipped by 2 bases and J by 3 bases, with 23 bases between them. Assay used: immunoSEQ multiplex PCR; TCRdb lists only in-frame clones, some missing. The sample includes approximately 72,000 clones, roughly 89% of them seen just once. This sequence originates from an adult with an advanced solid tumor such as melanoma, head and neck, liver or kidney cancer. The rearrangement links TRBV5-5 to TRBJ1-1; tentatively, D is TRBD1 (5 bases). The sequenced sample was CD4+ or CD8+ T cells sorted from blood, obtained in a trial of the OX40 agonist ivuxolimab. In nucleotides, the CDR3 is TGTGCCAGCAGCTTCCTGTCAACAGGAGGAACTCCTCACACTGAAGCTTTCTTT. Protein product: CASSFLSTGGTPHTEAFF.